This record looks at one T cell receptor beta chain sequence and its context. The target antigen is unknown. Trimming stripped 5 bases from V and 2 bases from J, with 13 bases between. The V gene's germline CDR1 is SGHTA and CDR2 FQGNSA. The CDR3 loop spans 15 amino acids. In chemo-refractory metastatic non-small-cell lung cancer, patients got ipilimumab CTLA-4 blockade together with focal radiation. The entry originates in a study of radiotherapy plus CTLA-4 blockade in lung cancer. Regarding the study as a whole: Response was reportedly best predicted by early blood T cell clone dynamics, with interferon-beta. Some TCR clones had been derived from tumors. These clones expanded in peripheral blood after radiotherapy plus ipilimumab.

Profiling relied on immunoSEQ multiplex PCR, and the TCRdb table lists in-frame clones only, not all of them. Seen here are about 110,000 clones, over 75% observed once, and the top ten hold less than 2.5%. V and J are TRBV7-2 and TRBJ1-3, with D hard to call. The source of this sequence is a human donor with non-small cell lung cancer that progressed on radiotherapy plus ipilimumab. Some clones in this sample may be carry-over from other donors' samples. The material was peripheral blood, obtained from a patient treated with radiotherapy plus ipilimumab. The chain's CDR3 is CASSLAGNTGNTIYF. DNA for the CDR3: TGTGCCAGCAGCCTGGCGGGGAACACTGGAAACACCATATATTTT.